The TCR beta chain described here comes from a study of cytomegalovirus exposure and HLA in healthy donors. The PCR was carried out with 60 Vbeta primers and 13 Jbeta primers. Assay: immunoSEQ multiplex PCR; the TCRdb copy retains only in-frame clones and omits some. The sample yields approximately 110,000 clones, roughly four fifths seen once. V was cut by 9 bases and J by 0 bases, with 12 bases left in between. CDR1 is SGHRS, CDR2 YFSETQ, per germline. There are 14 residues in the CDR3. The sample holds one count of this clone. Specimen: PBMCs. The gene calls are TRBV5-1 and TRBJ2-2; unclear D gene. The receptor comes from a woman aged 60 to 75 in good health and CMV-seropositive. The CDR3 region has the DNA TGCGCCACCTCCCCGTCCTCGAACACCGGGGAGCTGTTTTTT. Translating gives CATSPSSNTGELFF.